Presented here are 8 T cell receptor beta chains from one specimen sequenced in a study of a mutant IDH1 vaccine in newly diagnosed glioma. Time point in this sample: week 5, during vaccination. Vaccination comprised doses that each held 300 ug of mutant IDH1 20-mer peptide, plus topical imiquimod. These receptors have no known antigen. TCRdb's copy holds only in-frame clones and misses some; the assay was immunoSEQ multiplex PCR. The table lists about 38,000 clones, roughly 76% of them singletons. The sequencing used PBMCs, collected from a glioma patient whose treatment included an IDH1 peptide vaccine. The receptors derive from a man aged 45-65 years with glioma.

This chain links TRBV11-3 with TRBJ2-5, with 11 bases aligning to TRBD1. Unmatched junction bases numbered 5, after V lost 6 bases and J lost 5 bases. Per germline, CDR1 SGHNT and CDR2 YENEEA. The CDR3 runs to 14 residues. CDR3 in amino acids: CASSPGTGGETQYF. CDR3 nucleotides: TGTGCCAGCAGTCCCGGGACAGGGGGGGAGACCCAGTACTTC.

The chain has TRBV9 and TRBJ1-5; D possibly corresponds to TRBD1 (5 bases). Looked up from germline, CDR1 is SGDLS and CDR2 is YYNGEE. Between the trimmed V and J ends, which lost 0 bases and 7 bases, there was a span of 11 bases. CDR3 length equals 14 residues. CDR3 bases: TGTGCCAGCAGCGTAGATGGGGCCGGACAGCCCCAGCATTTT. Its protein product is CASSVDGAGQPQHF.

This chain joins TRBV14 and TRBJ2-7, with D perhaps being TRBD1 or TRBD2 (5 bases each). V dropped 0 bases and J dropped 9 bases, with 24 bases sitting between them. The CDR3 extends over 17 amino acids. The V gene's germline CDR1 is SGHDN and CDR2 FVKESK. CDR3 in DNA: TGTGCCAGCAGCCAAGAGTGGCAGGACGGGGCGGCTTCTGTGCAGTACTTC. It is translated as CASSQEWQDGAASVQYF.

The V and J genes are TRBV2 and TRBJ1-2; maybe TRBD1 (5 bases). The V end was cut by 6 bases, the J end by 7 bases, with 12 bases between. The germline V gene encodes CDR1 SNHLY and CDR2 FYNNEI. This CDR3 is built from 12 residues. The CDR3 loop reads CASSGQGTGYTF. In DNA, the CDR3 is TGTGCCAGCAGCGGGCAGGGAACTGGCTACACCTTC. Full variable domain (remainder filled in from reference TRBV2 and TRBJ1-2): EPEVTQTPSHQVTQMGQEVILRCVPISNHLYFYWYRQILGQKVEFLVSFYNNEISEKSEIFDDQFSVERPDGSNFTLKIRSTKLEDSAMYFCASSGQGTGYTFGSGTRLTVV.

This chain uses TRBV27 with TRBJ2-7, with D uncertain. The CDR3 has 14 residues. Germline loops: CDR1 MNHEY, CDR2 SMNVEV (reference sequence). V was shortened by 5 bases and J by 7 bases, with 18 bases between the two germline ends. In DNA form, the CDR3 reads TGTGCCAGCAGTAACGGAGTTGGGAACCGGGAGCAGTACTTC. This codes for CASSNGVGNREQYF.

The CDR3 DNA is TGTGCCAGCAGCGTAGCTTGGGGACCAAACCCGGGAGCTTTCTTT. Translation gives CASSVAWGPNPGAFF. The chain is built from TRBV9 and TRBJ1-1; TRBD1 is a possible D gene (5 bases). CDR3 length: 15 residues. The V gene's germline CDR1 is SGDLS and CDR2 YYNGEE. Trimming took off 0 bases at V and 10 bases at J, with 19 bases between the two ends.

The chain recombines TRBV7-9 with TRBJ1-4; 8 nucleotides match TRBD1. Germline V gene lookup returns CDR1 SEHNR and CDR2 FQNEAQ (reference sequence). CDR3 length: 14 residues. J was trimmed by 8 bases and V by 3 bases; bases with no gene match: 5. CDR3 protein: CASSFGQGREKLFF. The DNA of the CDR3 is TGTGCCAGCAGCTTCGGACAGGGTCGGGAAAAACTGTTTTTT. The full variable domain, in which reference TRBV7-9 and TRBJ1-4 provide the parts outside the CDR3, is DTGVSQNPRHKITKRGQNVTFRCDPISEHNRLYWYRQTLGQGPEFLTYFQNEAQLEKSRLLSDRFSAERPKGSFSTLEIQRTEQGDSAMYLCASSFGQGREKLFFGSGTQLSVL.

The chain has TRBV5-4 and TRBJ2-7; D remains ambiguous. V dropped 0 bases and J dropped 5 bases, with 9 bases sitting between them. The CDR3 totals 13 residues. From germline, CDR1 is SGHNT and CDR2 YYREEE (reference sequence). CDR3 amino acids: CASSLGVGNEQYF. The DNA of the CDR3 is TGTGCCAGCAGCTTGGGGGTGGGGAACGAGCAGTACTTC.